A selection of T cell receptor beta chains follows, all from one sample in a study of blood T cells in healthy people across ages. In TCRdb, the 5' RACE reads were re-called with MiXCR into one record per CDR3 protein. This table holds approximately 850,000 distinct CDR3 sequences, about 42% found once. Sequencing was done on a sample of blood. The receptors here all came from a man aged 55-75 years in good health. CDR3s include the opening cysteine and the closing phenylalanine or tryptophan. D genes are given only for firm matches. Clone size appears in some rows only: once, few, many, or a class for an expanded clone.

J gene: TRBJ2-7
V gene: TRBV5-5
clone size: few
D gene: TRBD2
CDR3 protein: CASTLLILAGGINEQYF
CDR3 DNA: TGTGCCAGCACCCTCCTGATACTAGCGGGGGGCATAAATGAGCAGTACTTC

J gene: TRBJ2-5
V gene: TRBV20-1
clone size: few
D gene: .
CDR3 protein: CSATDPYRETQYF
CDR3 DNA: TGCAGTGCCACCGATCCGTATCGAGAGACCCAGTACTTC

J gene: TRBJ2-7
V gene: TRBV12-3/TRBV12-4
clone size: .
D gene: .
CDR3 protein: CASSAWTQDLGEQYF
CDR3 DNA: TGTGCCAGCAGTGCTTGGACACAGGACCTGGGCGAGCAGTACTTC

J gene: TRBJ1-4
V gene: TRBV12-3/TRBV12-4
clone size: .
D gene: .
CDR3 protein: CASRASINEKLFF
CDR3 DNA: TGTGCCAGCAGGGCCTCAATTAATGAAAAACTGTTTTTT

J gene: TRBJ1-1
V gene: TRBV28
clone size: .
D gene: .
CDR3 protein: CASSLYGWKSEAFF
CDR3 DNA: TGTGCCAGCAGTCTTTATGGGTGGAAGTCTGAAGCTTTCTTT

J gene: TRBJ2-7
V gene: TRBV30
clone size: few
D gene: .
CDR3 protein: CAWSSTGRGEQYF
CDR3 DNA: TGTGCCTGGAGTAGTACAGGGAGAGGGGAGCAGTACTTC

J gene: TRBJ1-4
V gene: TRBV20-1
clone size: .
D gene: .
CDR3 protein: CSARDGWRIGTTNEKLFF
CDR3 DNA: TGCAGTGCTAGAGATGGTTGGAGGATAGGGACAACTAATGAAAAACTGTTTTTT

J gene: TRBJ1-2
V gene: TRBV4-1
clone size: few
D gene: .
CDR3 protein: CASSQDAGVGRTNYGYTF
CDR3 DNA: TGCGCCAGCAGCCAAGATGCGGGGGTCGGACGAACTAACTATGGCTACACCTTC

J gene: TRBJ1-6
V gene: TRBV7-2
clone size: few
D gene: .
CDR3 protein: CASSLDRRGNSPLHF
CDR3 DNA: TGTGCCAGCAGCTTAGATCGCAGGGGAAATTCACCCCTCCACTTT

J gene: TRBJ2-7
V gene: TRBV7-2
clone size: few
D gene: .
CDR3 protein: CASRPQGGQWLEQYF
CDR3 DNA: TGTGCCAGCAGACCCCAGGGGGGCCAGTGGTTAGAGCAGTACTTC

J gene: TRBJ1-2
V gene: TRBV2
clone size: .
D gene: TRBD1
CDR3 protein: CASSVRGDRGDYTF
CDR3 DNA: TGTGCCAGCAGTGTAAGGGGTGACAGGGGAGACTACACCTTC

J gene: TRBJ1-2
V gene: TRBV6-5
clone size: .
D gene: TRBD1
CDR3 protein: CASSPGQGVLLYGYTF
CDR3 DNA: TGTGCCAGCAGTCCGGGACAGGGAGTTCTCCTCTATGGCTACACCTTC

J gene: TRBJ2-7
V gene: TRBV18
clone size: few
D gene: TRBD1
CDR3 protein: CASSRTGTVSTYEQYF
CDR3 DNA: TGTGCCAGCTCACGCACAGGGACAGTAAGCACCTACGAGCAGTACTTC

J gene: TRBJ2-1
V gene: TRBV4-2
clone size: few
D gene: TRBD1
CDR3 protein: CASKGGQGLTEQFF
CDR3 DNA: TGTGCCAGCAAAGGGGGACAGGGTCTGACTGAGCAGTTCTTC

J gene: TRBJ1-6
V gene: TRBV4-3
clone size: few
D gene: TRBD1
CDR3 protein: CASSQGGTANSPLHF
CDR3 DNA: TGCGCCAGCAGCCAAGGTGGGACAGCGAATTCACCCCTCCACTTT

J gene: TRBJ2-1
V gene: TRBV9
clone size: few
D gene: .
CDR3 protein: CASSDRDTYNEQFF
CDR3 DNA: TGTGCCAGCAGCGACCGGGACACTTACAATGAGCAGTTCTTC

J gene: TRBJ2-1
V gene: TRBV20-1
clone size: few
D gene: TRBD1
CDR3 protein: CSAREIQGAWEQFF
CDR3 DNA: TGCAGTGCTAGAGAAATACAGGGGGCCTGGGAGCAGTTCTTC

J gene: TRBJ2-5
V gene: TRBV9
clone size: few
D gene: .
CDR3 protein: CASSVVGAGQETQYF
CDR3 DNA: TGTGCCAGCAGCGTCGTTGGGGCGGGACAAGAGACCCAGTACTTC

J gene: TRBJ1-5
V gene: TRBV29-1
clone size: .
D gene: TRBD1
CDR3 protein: CSVAGTENQPQHF
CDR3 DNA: TGCAGCGTTGCAGGGACAGAGAATCAGCCCCAGCATTTT

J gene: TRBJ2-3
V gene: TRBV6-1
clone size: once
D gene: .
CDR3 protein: CASSAMGAGTDTQYF
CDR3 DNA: TGTGCCAGCAGCGCAATGGGGGCAGGGACAGATACGCAGTATTTT

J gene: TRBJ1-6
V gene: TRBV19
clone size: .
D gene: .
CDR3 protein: CASSVTPENSPLHF
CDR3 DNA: TGTGCCAGTAGTGTGACTCCGGAAAATTCACCCCTCCACTTT

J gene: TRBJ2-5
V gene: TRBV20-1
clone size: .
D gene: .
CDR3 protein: CSATLNSAETQYF
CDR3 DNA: TGCAGTGCCACCCTCAATAGCGCGGAGACCCAGTACTTC

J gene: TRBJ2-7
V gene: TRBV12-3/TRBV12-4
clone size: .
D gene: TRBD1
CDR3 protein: CASTSYGDRKSNEQYF
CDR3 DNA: TGTGCCAGCACCTCCTATGGGGACAGGAAAAGCAACGAGCAGTACTTC

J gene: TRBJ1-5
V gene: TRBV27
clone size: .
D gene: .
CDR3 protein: CASRDFGDQPQHF
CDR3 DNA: TGTGCCAGCAGGGATTTCGGCGATCAGCCCCAGCATTTT

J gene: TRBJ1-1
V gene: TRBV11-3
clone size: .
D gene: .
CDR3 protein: CASSQQGGTEAFF
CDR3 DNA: TGTGCCAGCAGCCAGCAGGGAGGCACTGAAGCTTTCTTT

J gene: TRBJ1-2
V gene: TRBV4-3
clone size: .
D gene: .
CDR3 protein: CASSQDLSGLYGYTF
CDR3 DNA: TGCGCCAGCAGCCAAGATTTGTCGGGACTATATGGCTACACCTTC

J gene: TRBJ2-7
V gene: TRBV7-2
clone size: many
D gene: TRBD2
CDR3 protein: CASSPRTSGGTYEQYF
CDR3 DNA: TGTGCCAGCAGCCCCCGGACTAGCGGGGGGACATACGAGCAGTACTTC

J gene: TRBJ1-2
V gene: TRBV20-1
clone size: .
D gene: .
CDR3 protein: CSAGVDRVYGYTF
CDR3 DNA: TGCAGTGCTGGGGTAGACAGAGTCTATGGCTACACCTTC

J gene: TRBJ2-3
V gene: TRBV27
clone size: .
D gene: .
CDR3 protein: CASNPRLGDTQYF
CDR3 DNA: TGTGCCAGCAATCCGCGGCTAGGAGATACGCAGTATTTT

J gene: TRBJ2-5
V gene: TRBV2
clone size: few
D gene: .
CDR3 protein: CASSTGPSSETQYF
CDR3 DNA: TGTGCCAGCAGTACCGGGCCCTCTAGCGAGACCCAGTACTTC

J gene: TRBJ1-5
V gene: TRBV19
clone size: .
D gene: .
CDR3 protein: CASSGQGINSNQPQHF
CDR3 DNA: TGTGCCAGTAGTGGGCAGGGAATCAATAGCAATCAGCCCCAGCATTTT

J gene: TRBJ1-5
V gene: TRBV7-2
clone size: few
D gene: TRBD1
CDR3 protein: CASSSGQGAQPQHF
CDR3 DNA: TGTGCCAGCAGCTCGGGACAGGGTGCTCAGCCCCAGCATTTT

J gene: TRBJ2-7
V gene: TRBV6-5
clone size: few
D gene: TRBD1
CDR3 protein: CASSYLGRDPRGSKPYEQYF
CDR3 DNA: TGTGCCAGCAGTTACTTAGGCAGAGACCCCAGGGGGAGTAAACCCTACGAGCAGTACTTC

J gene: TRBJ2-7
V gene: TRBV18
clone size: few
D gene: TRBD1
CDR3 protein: CASSFQGARDEQYF
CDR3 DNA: TGTGCCAGCTCATTCCAGGGGGCGCGGGACGAGCAGTACTTC

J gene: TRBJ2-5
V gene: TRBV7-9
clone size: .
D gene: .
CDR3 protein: CASSLEWGKETQYF
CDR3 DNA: TGTGCCAGCAGCTTAGAGTGGGGCAAAGAGACCCAGTACTTC

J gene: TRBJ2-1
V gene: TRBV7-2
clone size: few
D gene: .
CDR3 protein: CASSLALATTPSYNEQFF
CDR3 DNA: TGTGCCAGCAGCTTAGCGCTTGCAACAACCCCATCCTACAATGAGCAGTTCTTC

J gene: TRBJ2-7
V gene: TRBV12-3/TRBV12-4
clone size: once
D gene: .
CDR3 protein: CASRLTDGEQYF
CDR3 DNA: TGTGCCAGCAGGCTTACGGACGGCGAGCAGTACTTC

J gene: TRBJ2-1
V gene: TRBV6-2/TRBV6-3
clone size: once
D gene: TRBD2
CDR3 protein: CASSRSGASSYNEQFF
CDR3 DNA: TGTGCCAGCAGTCGTAGCGGGGCGAGCTCCTACAATGAGCAGTTCTTC

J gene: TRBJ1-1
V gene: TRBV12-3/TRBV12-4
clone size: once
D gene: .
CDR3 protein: CASSLSISGEAFF
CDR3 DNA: TGTGCCAGCAGTTTGTCCATTTCGGGTGAAGCTTTCTTT

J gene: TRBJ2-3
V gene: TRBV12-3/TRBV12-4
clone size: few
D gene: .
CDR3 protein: CASSFSPGGKTDTQYF
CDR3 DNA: TGTGCCAGCAGTTTTAGTCCAGGCGGCAAGACAGATACGCAGTATTTT

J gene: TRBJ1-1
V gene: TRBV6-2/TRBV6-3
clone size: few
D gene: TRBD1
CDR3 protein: CASSYRQGRGETTEAFF
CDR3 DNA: TGTGCCAGCAGTTACCGACAGGGGCGGGGAGAGACCACTGAAGCTTTCTTT

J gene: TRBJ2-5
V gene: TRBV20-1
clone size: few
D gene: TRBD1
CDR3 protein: CSASRGQGETQYF
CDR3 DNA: TGCAGTGCTAGCCGGGGACAGGGAGAGACCCAGTACTTC

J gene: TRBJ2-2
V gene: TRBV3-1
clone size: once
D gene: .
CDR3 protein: CASSRGSDTGELFF
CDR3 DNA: TGTGCCAGCAGCCGGGGTTCGGACACCGGGGAGCTGTTTTTT

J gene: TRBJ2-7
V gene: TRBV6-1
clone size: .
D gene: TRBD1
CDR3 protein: CASSTRQGSHEQYF
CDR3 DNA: TGTGCCAGCAGCACCCGACAGGGCTCCCACGAGCAGTACTTC

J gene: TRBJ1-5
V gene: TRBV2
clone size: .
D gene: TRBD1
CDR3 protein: CASGLQGRQPQHF
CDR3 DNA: TGTGCCAGCGGCTTACAGGGGAGGCAGCCCCAGCATTTT

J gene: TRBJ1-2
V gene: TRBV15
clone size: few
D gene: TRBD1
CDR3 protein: CATRGQADSYTF
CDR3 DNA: TGTGCCACCAGGGGACAGGCAGATAGCTACACCTTC

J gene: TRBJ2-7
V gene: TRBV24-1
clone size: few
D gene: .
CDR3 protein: CATSARDGLGEQYF
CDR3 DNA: TGTGCCACCAGTGCCCGGGACGGGTTAGGCGAGCAGTACTTC